The 28 T cell receptor beta chains below were found in one sample sequenced in a study of chemoradiotherapy in HPV16-positive cancers. Repertoires were generated with immunoSEQ multiplex PCR, while TCRdb's copy carries only in-frame clones and drops some. The table shows around 1,700 clones, with less than 80% occurring only once. This specimen was tumor tissue, taken from a patient who underwent chemoradiotherapy. The source is a human donor with HPV-associated anogenital cancer.

The chain recombines TRBV18 with TRBJ1-5; D possibly corresponds to TRBD1 (5 bases). V was shortened by 1 base and J by 4 bases, with 11 bases between the two germline ends. The CDR3 runs to 15 residues. Germline CDR1 is KGHSH and CDR2 is LQKENI. In nucleotides, the CDR3 is TGTGCCAGCTCACCACGGGAGGGACCAAATCAGCCCCAGCATTTT. Protein: CASSPREGPNQPQHF.

This rearrangement joins TRBV6-5 to TRBJ2-2; no definite D call. V was shortened by 4 bases and J by 2 bases, with 8 bases between the two germline ends. CDR1 is MNHEY, CDR2 SVGAGI, per germline. There are 14 residues in the CDR3. The CDR3 region has the DNA TGTGCCAGCAGTTTCCATTACAACACCGGGGAGCTGTTTTTT. Amino acids: CASSFHYNTGELFF.

The V and J genes are TRBV7-9 and TRBJ1-6; no clear D gene. V was cut by 1 base and J by 10 bases, with 8 bases left in between. CDR3 size: 13 residues. Germline V CDR1 and CDR2: SEHNR, FQNEAQ (reference sequence). The CDR3 bases are TGTGCCAGCAGCTTAGGTCCCCCCTCACCCCTCCACTTT. Translating gives CASSLGPPSPLHF.

The V call is TRBV12-5, the J call TRBJ1-3; D call uncertain. V was trimmed by 4 bases and J by 0 bases, leaving 7 bases between them. CDR1 and CDR2 from the germline V gene are LGHNT and FRNRAP. The CDR3 extends over 14 amino acids. In nucleotides, the CDR3 is TGTGCTAGTGGTTCTGGCAGCTCTGGAAACACCATATATTTT. Protein: CASGSGSSGNTIYF.

This CDR3 reads CASSIAGDSYNEQFF. The CDR3 region has the DNA TGTGCCAGTAGTATAGCGGGGGATTCCTACAATGAGCAGTTCTTC. The chain joins TRBV19 to TRBJ2-1, with D perhaps TRBD2 (6 bases). Germline V lookup: CDR1 LNHDA, CDR2 SQIVND (reference sequence). The CDR3 is 15 amino acids. The V gene lost 1 base and the J gene lost 1 base, with 8 bases spanning the gap.

The chain is built from TRBV14 and TRBJ1-5; D unclear. The CDR3 runs 16 residues. In germline, CDR1 is SGHDN, CDR2 FVKESK. V lost 1 base and J 0 bases, leaving 10 bases between the germline ends. This CDR3 reads CASSQGPHNSNQPQHF. The CDR3 nucleotides are TGTGCCAGCAGCCAAGGTCCCCACAATAGCAATCAGCCCCAGCATTTT.

The V gene is TRBV27, the J gene TRBJ2-7; a possible D gene is TRBD2 (6 bases). The CDR3 extends over 14 amino acids. Trimming removed 2 bases at V and 5 bases at J, with 13 bases between. Per the germline V gene, CDR1 is MNHEY and CDR2 is SMNVEV (reference sequence). In DNA, the CDR3 is TGTGCCAGCAGTTTAATGGGAGGAGGCCACGAGCAGTACTTC. Translating gives CASSLMGGGHEQYF.

The V call is TRBV11-3, the J call TRBJ1-4; perhaps TRBD1 as D (5 bases). The CDR3 totals 15 residues. The V and J ends lost 2 bases and 4 bases respectively, with 11 bases between them. The germline V gene has CDR1 SGHNT and CDR2 YENEEA. CDR3 coding DNA: TGTGCCAGCAGCTTAATGGGGGGAGTTAATGAAAAACTGTTTTTT. Its translation is CASSLMGGVNEKLFF.

Details on this clone: At one boundary the junction diverges from the germline segment, which might be a read error. V and J are TRBV7-7 and TRBJ2-2; TRBD2 matches at 7 bases. Germline values: CDR1 SSHAT, CDR2 FNYEAQ (reference sequence). This CDR3 spans 16 amino acids. The CDR3 DNA sequence: TGTGCTAGCAGCTTAGGGAGGGGTTTTCGAACCGGGGAGCTGTTTTTT. Protein product: CASSLGRGFRTGELFF.

J is TRBJ1-2 and V is TRBV15; D uncertain. CDR3 length: 13 amino acids. Per germline, CDR1 LNHNV and CDR2 YYDKDF (reference sequence). Trimming took off 1 base at V and 4 bases at J, with 7 bases between the two ends. In nucleotides, the CDR3 is TGTGCCACCAGCAGAGCTACGGGCTATGGCTACACCTTC. It translates to CATSRATGYGYTF.

This clone was seen more than once but under ten times. The genes are TRBV2 and TRBJ1-1, with a possible D match to TRBD1 (5 bases). Germline assignment: CDR1 SNHLY and CDR2 FYNNEI. CDR3 length: 13 residues. Between the trimmed V and J ends, which lost 7 bases and 8 bases, there was a span of 17 bases. In DNA form, the CDR3 reads TGTGCCAGCACCGAAGGCTGGCGGGGGGAAGCTTTCTTT. As protein: CASTEGWRGEAFF.

This chain uses TRBV7-3 with TRBJ2-5; TRBD2 might be the D (6 bases). This CDR3 spans 14 amino acids. CDR1 is SGHTA, CDR2 FQGTGA, per germline. Trimming pared 5 bases from V and 1 base from J, leaving 11 bases between. The CDR3 reads CASSPTGLQETQYF. The CDR3 nucleotides are TGTGCCAGCAGCCCAACGGGACTCCAAGAGACCCAGTACTTC. Variable domain in full (rest from reference TRBV7-3 and TRBJ2-5): GAGVSQTPSNKVTEKGKYVELRCDPISGHTALYWYRQSLGQGPEFLIYFQGTGAADDSGLPNDRFFAVRPEGSVSTLKIQRTERGDSAVYLCASSPTGLQETQYFGPGTRLLVL.

This chain's CDR3 is CASSAAGTFFSGANVLTF. CDR3 nucleotides: TGTGCCAGCAGTGCCGCCGGGACCTTTTTCTCTGGGGCCAACGTCCTGACTTTC. The chain is built from TRBV27 and TRBJ2-6; D possibly uses TRBD1 or TRBD2 (5 bases each). This CDR3 has 18 residues. V was trimmed by 5 bases and J by 0 bases, leaving 17 bases between them. Germline assignment: CDR1 MNHEY and CDR2 SMNVEV (reference sequence).

The CDR3, as DNA: TGTGCCTGGAGCAGAGCTAACTATGGCTACACCTTC. It yields the protein CAWSRANYGYTF. This rearrangement joins TRBV30 to TRBJ1-2; D is unresolved. The CDR3 covers 12 residues. CDR1 is GTSNPN, CDR2 SVGIG, per germline (reference sequence). V was trimmed by 3 bases and J by 0 bases, leaving 5 bases between them.

This chain uses TRBV27 with TRBJ2-7; 7 positions agree with TRBD2. The CDR3 is 14 residues long. From germline, CDR1 is MNHEY and CDR2 SMNVEV (reference sequence). V was pared by 3 bases and J by 0 bases, with 2 bases of the junction left unmatched. In nucleotides, the CDR3 is TGTGCCAGCAGTTTCGGCGGGAGCTCCTACGAGCAGTACTTC. The encoded protein is CASSFGGSSYEQYF.

This chain links TRBV10-3 with TRBJ1-2, with D uncertain. V was cut by 2 bases and J by 0 bases, with 13 bases left in between. Germline loops: CDR1 ENHRY, CDR2 SYGVKD. The CDR3 length is 16 residues. CDR3: CAISERQVQANYGYTF. In DNA form, the CDR3 reads TGTGCCATCAGTGAGAGGCAGGTCCAAGCTAACTATGGCTACACCTTC.

The chain combines TRBV5-1 with TRBJ2-2; D is perhaps TRBD1 (5 bases). V dropped 7 bases and J dropped 5 bases, with 12 bases sitting between them. The CDR3 has 13 residues. Germline V CDR1 and CDR2: SGHRS, YFSETQ. CDR3 sequence: CASQATETGELFF. CDR3 bases: TGCGCCAGCCAAGCGACAGAAACCGGGGAGCTGTTTTTT.

This clone was counted between two and nine times. J is TRBJ2-7 and V is TRBV4-1; 9 positions agree with TRBD2. V trimming: 6 bases; J trimming: 2 bases; junction bases outside the gene matches: 11. This CDR3 region has 16 residues. Looked up from germline, CDR1 is MGHRA and CDR2 is YSYEKL. DNA for the CDR3: TGCGCCAGCAGTAGTACCGGGACTAGCCTTACCTACGAGCAGTACTTC. It encodes CASSSTGTSLTYEQYF.

The chain carries TRBV6-5 and TRBJ1-1; unclear D gene. The CDR3 loop spans 12 amino acids. V was trimmed by 6 bases and J by 3 bases, leaving 8 bases between them. Germline V lookup: CDR1 MNHEY, CDR2 SVGAGI. CDR3 DNA sequence: TGTGCCAGCAGGAGCTGGGACACTGAAGCTTTCTTT. Translation gives CASRSWDTEAFF.

V gene TRBV5-1 combines with J gene TRBJ2-5, with D maybe TRBD2 (7 bases). CDR1 SGHRS and CDR2 YFSETQ come from the germline V gene. Trimming removed 4 bases at V and 5 bases at J, with 15 bases between. CDR3 length: 14 amino acids. The CDR3 is CASSTRGAEETQYF. CDR3 nucleotides: TGCGCCAGCAGCACACGGGGGGCGGAGGAGACCCAGTACTTC.

The CDR3 nucleotides read TGCGCCAGCAGCCTACAATATTATTCAAATGAGCAGTTCTTC. This codes for CASSLQYYSNEQFF. This chain connects TRBV5-1 to TRBJ2-1, with D uncertain. V lost 4 bases and J 7 bases, leaving 15 bases between the germline ends. Germline CDR1 is SGHRS and CDR2 is YFSETQ. The CDR3 has 14 amino acids.

The rearrangement uses TRBV12-5 and TRBJ2-3; 14 nucleotides agree with TRBD2. The germline gives CDR1 LGHNT, CDR2 FRNRAP. The CDR3 consists of 15 residues. V gave up 6 bases and J gave up 4 bases; unmatched junction bases: 3. The CDR3 bases are TGTGCTAGTGGGCCGGGACTAGCGGGAGCAGATACGCAGTATTTT. As protein: CASGPGLAGADTQYF.

This clone was counted between two and nine times. The chain uses TRBV5-6 and TRBJ1-6; D gene unclear. Germline CDR1 and CDR2: SGHDT and YYEEEE. This CDR3 has 16 residues. V lost 0 bases, J lost 9 bases, and 16 bases lay in between. The CDR3 nucleotides read TGTGCCAGCAGCTTGGTAGCGCTCGGAATAGGTTCACCCCTCCACTTT. This sequence encodes CASSLVALGIGSPLHF.

The chain combines TRBV4-1 with TRBJ2-3, with a tentative D call TRBD1 (6 bases). Trimming left V 3 bases short and J 2 bases short, with 12 bases between. CDR3 size: 15 residues. Per the germline V gene, CDR1 is MGHRA and CDR2 is YSYEKL. The CDR3 nucleotides read TGCGCCAGCAGCCATAGGGGGACCCCCACAGATACGCAGTATTTT. Amino acid sequence: CASSHRGTPTDTQYF.

The rearrangement links TRBV7-3 to TRBJ2-2; no definite D call. Trimming pared 3 bases from V and 2 bases from J, leaving 7 bases between. The V gene's germline CDR1 is SGHTA and CDR2 FQGTGA. This CDR3 has 14 residues. Here the CDR3 DNA reads TGTGCCAGCAGCTTCCAAACCAACACCGGGGAGCTGTTTTTT. Its translation: CASSFQTNTGELFF.

The chain combines TRBV7-9 with TRBJ1-4, with D possibly matching TRBD1 (5 bases). CDR3 length: 15 residues. Germline V gene sequence: CDR1 SEHNR, CDR2 FQNEAQ (reference sequence). V was shortened by 5 bases and J by 8 bases, with 18 bases between the two germline ends. The chain's CDR3 is CASSASGTAREKLFF. As DNA, the CDR3 is TGTGCCAGCAGCGCCTCTGGGACTGCCCGAGAAAAACTGTTTTTT.

This clone was counted a few times. The V call is TRBV28, the J call TRBJ1-1; D might be TRBD1 (5 bases). The CDR3 loop spans 14 amino acids. The V end lost 3 bases, the J end lost 3 bases, and 11 bases lay between the germline ends. Looked up from germline, CDR1 is MDHEN and CDR2 is SYDVKM. The CDR3 DNA reads TGTGCCAGCAGTTTGGAGGGGACGTACACTGAAGCTTTCTTT. This gives the protein CASSLEGTYTEAFF.

This rearrangement joins TRBV5-1 to TRBJ2-4; D ambiguous. The germline V gene has CDR1 SGHRS and CDR2 YFSETQ. V lost 0 bases to trimming and J lost 0 bases, with 7 bases between them. This CDR3 spans 15 amino acids. CDR3 bases: TGCGCCAGCAGCTTGGGATCGGAAGCCAAAAACATTCAGTACTTC. Translated, it gives CASSLGSEAKNIQYF.